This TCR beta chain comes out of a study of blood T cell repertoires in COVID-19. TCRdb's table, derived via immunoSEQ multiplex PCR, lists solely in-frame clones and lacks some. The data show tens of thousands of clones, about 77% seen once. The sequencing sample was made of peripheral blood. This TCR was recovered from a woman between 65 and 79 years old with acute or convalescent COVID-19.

Written as DNA, the CDR3 is TGTGCCAGCAGCCCGCGGCCCTCGGGGGAGCAGTTCTTC. Protein sequence: CASSPRPSGEQFF. This rearrangement joins TRBV13 to TRBJ2-1; tentatively, D is TRBD2 (5 bases). V shed 5 bases and J shed 10 bases, with 15 bases lying between them. This CDR3 is 13 amino acids long. Per the germline V gene, CDR1 is PRHDT and CDR2 is FYEKMQ (reference sequence).